The present TCR beta chain was sequenced within a study of blood T cells in healthy people across ages. For the second PCR, which ran for roughly 6 to 12 cycles, a sample-barcoded 5' primer and a J-beta primer mix were used. Template switching added a 12-random-nucleotide identifier to every cDNA molecule. One entry per CDR3 protein results from TCRdb running MiXCR on the 5' RACE reads. The sample has approximately 800,000 distinct CDR3 sequences; about 47% are singletons. This clonotype was counted a few times. Every donor provided around 9.5 milliliters of peripheral blood. This CDR3 is 17 amino acids long. V was pared by 5 bases and J by 3 bases, with 20 bases between. Germline CDR1 SEHNR, CDR2 FQNEAQ (reference sequence).

The TCR originated in a man at least 80 years old in good health. The sequencing input was blood. The gene calls are TRBV7-9 and TRBJ2-1; D is possibly TRBD2 (5 bases). The CDR3 loop is CASSPTFSEGLYNEQFF. CDR3 DNA sequence: TGTGCCAGCAGCCCTACATTTTCAGAGGGCCTCTACAATGAGCAGTTCTTC.